Sequencing of this TCR beta chain was carried out in a study of T-cell reconstitution after alpha-beta-depleted transplantation in children. Library preparation (for TCRbeta) was performed with unique molecular identifiers. TCRdb re-analysed the PCR reads in MiXCR, keeping a single row per CDR3 protein. The repertoire consists of around 700,000 distinct CDR3 sequences, with about an eighth occurring once and the leading ten covering 0.75% to 0.85%. For this clonotype: Its target is unknown.

The V end was cut by 8 bases, the J end by 8 bases, with 7 bases between. The germline V gene encodes CDR1 SEHNR and CDR2 FQNEAQ (reference sequence). CDR3 length: 10 amino acids. Findings and caveats of the study: Some patients' high day-60 TCRbeta diversity was traced to surviving recipient T cells and thymic progenitors. By about two months after transplant, alpha-beta T cells reportedly arose from several hundred graft clones that had expanded. One year after transplant, T-cell counts and diversity came mostly from newly produced T cells.

The sample in question was PBMCs, obtained before TCRalphabeta/CD19-depleted stem cell transplant. The source of this sequence is a girl aged 2-15 years with congenital amegakaryocytic thrombocytopenia, due to receive a stem cell transplant. The V and J genes are TRBV7-9 and TRBJ2-1; D could derive from TRBD1 or TRBD2 (5 bases each). The CDR3 sequence is CASLGHEQFF. The CDR3 coding sequence is TGTGCCAGCTTGGGACATGAGCAGTTCTTC. The full variable domain, with the rest looked up from reference TRBV7-9 and TRBJ2-1, is DTGVSQNPRHKITKRGQNVTFRCDPISEHNRLYWYRQTLGQGPEFLTYFQNEAQLEKSRLLSDRFSAERPKGSFSTLEIQRTEQGDSAMYLCASLGHEQFFGPGTRLTVL.